This T cell receptor (beta chain) was identified during a study of T cells after yellow fever vaccination. Across the study: Libraries from low-cell-number fractions were prepared with the SMART-Seq v4 Ultra Low Input RNA kit.

As concerns this clonotype: Antigen: not known.

TCRdb analysed the 5' RACE reads with MiXCR anew, one entry per CDR3 protein. The sample records about 170,000 distinct CDR3 sequences, roughly 11% being singletons. Study-wide points: Although most clonotypes did not, a small share appeared in both CD4 and CD8 compartments.

Trimming removed 3 bases from V and 4 bases from J; junction bases left unmatched: 11. This CDR3 spans 16 amino acids. Germline assignment: CDR1 SGHTS and CDR2 YDEGEE. This clonotype originated in a man aged 18 to 30 who received the YFV17D yellow fever vaccine. This sequence joins TRBV5-8 and TRBJ2-7; TRBD1 aligns across 9 bases. The specimen comprised CD8+ T cells sorted from PBMCs, sampled 15 days after the yellow fever booster vaccination. The CDR3 DNA sequence: TGTGCCAGCAGCTGGGGCTCCGGGACAGGGCTATACGAGCAGTACTTC. This translates into CASSWGSGTGLYEQYF.